These 20 T cell receptor beta chains share one sample of origin, sequenced in a study of T cells in Graves' hyperthyroidism and ophthalmopathy. TCR beta CDR3 regions were amplified from RNA. In the first-round RT-PCR of the TCR CDR3, the HTBI primer set was used. TCRdb passed the multiplex PCR reads through MiXCR, listing each CDR3 protein once. The sample has about 640,000 distinct CDR3 sequences, more than 20% seen once. The sample consisted of blood. These receptors were obtained from a man younger than 45 with Graves' ophthalmopathy.

Only a few counts were recorded for this clonotype. This sequence joins TRBV4-1 and TRBJ2-3, with D tentatively TRBD1 or TRBD2 (5 bases each). Germline V gene sequence: CDR1 MGHRA, CDR2 YSYEKL. The CDR3 consists of 15 residues. With 0 bases removed from V and 8 bases from J, the gap between germline ends came to 15 bases. Written as DNA, the CDR3 is TGCGCCAGCAGCCAAGATATGGGGGTTATGGGTACGCAGTATTTT. Translated: CASSQDMGVMGTQYF.

This clonotype was seen only a few times. V usage is TRBV5-1 and J usage is TRBJ2-3, with 9 nucleotides matching TRBD1. CDR1 and CDR2 (germline): SGHRS, YFSETQ. The V and J ends lost 1 base and 3 bases, in that order; junction bases with no gene match: 9. This CDR3 is built from 17 residues. CDR3 nucleotides: TGCGCCAGCAGCTTGTATGGAAGTGGACAGGGGACAGATACGCAGTATTTT. This gives the protein CASSLYGSGQGTDTQYF.

The chain combines TRBV28 with TRBJ1-6; TRBD1 agrees at 10 bases. Trimming removed 6 bases from V and 10 bases from J; junction bases left unmatched: 6. Germline V lookup: CDR1 MDHEN, CDR2 SYDVKM. The CDR3 has 14 residues. The CDR3 reads CASSRQGAGSPLHF. CDR3 DNA sequence: TGTGCCAGCAGCCGACAGGGGGCTGGGTCACCCCTCCACTTT.

The chain couples TRBV6-9 to TRBJ2-2; 11 nucleotides line up with TRBD2. The V segment lost 3 bases and the J segment 2 bases; nucleotides outside the gene matches: 2. CDR1 and CDR2 from the germline V gene are MNHGY and SVAAGI. The CDR3 contains 16 residues. The CDR3 nucleotides are TGTGCCAGCAGTTACGGGACTAGCGGTAACACCGGGGAGCTGTTTTTT. Translation: CASSYGTSGNTGELFF.

This chain uses TRBV11-2 with TRBJ2-2; 8 nucleotides line up with TRBD2. V trimming: 1 base; J trimming: 7 bases; junction bases outside the gene matches: 8. CDR1 is SGHAT, CDR2 FQNNGV, per germline. The CDR3 has 16 residues. Here the CDR3 DNA reads TGTGCCAGCAGCTTAGGCGGCGGACTAGCTAACGGGGAGCTGTTTTTT. Protein sequence: CASSLGGGLANGELFF.

This clonotype has at least ten counts. The chain employs TRBV27 and TRBJ2-7; 11 positions match TRBD1. Germline V gene sequence: CDR1 MNHEY, CDR2 SMNVEV (reference sequence). The CDR3 totals 15 residues. The V and J ends lost 0 bases and 7 bases, in that order; junction bases with no gene match: 5. CDR3 DNA sequence: TGTGCCAGCAGTTTATCAGGACAGGGGGCGGGGGAGCAGTACTTC. It encodes CASSLSGQGAGEQYF.

The chain combines TRBV5-4 with TRBJ2-1, with 7 positions matching TRBD2. V was pared by 3 bases and J by 1 base, with 4 bases of the junction left unmatched. CDR3 length: 15 residues. CDR1 is SGHNT and CDR2 is YYREEE in the germline V gene (reference sequence). DNA for the CDR3: TGTGCCAGCAGCTCCTCTAGCGGTTCCTACAATGAGCAGTTCTTC. As protein: CASSSSSGSYNEQFF. Full variable domain (missing parts from reference TRBV5-4 and TRBJ2-1): ETGVTQSPTHLIKTRGQQVTLRCSSQSGHNTVSWYQQALGQGPQFIFQYYREEENGRGNFPPRFSGLQFPNYSSELNVNALELDDSALYLCASSSSSGSYNEQFFGPGTRLTVL.

The chain employs TRBV3-1 and TRBJ2-5; the D gene is possibly TRBD2 (6 bases). Looked up from germline, CDR1 is LGHDT and CDR2 is YNNKEL (reference sequence). Trimming left V 0 bases short and J 5 bases short, with 16 bases between. This CDR3 spans 16 amino acids. The CDR3 sequence is CASSQDRLAKGETQYF. The DNA of the CDR3 is TGTGCCAGCAGCCAAGATCGGCTAGCGAAAGGGGAGACCCAGTACTTC.

This clonotype appeared a single time. Germline is not matched at one junction end, which may reflect a read error. V gene TRBV5-1 combines with J gene TRBJ1-1; no clear D. In germline, CDR1 is SGHRS, CDR2 YFSETQ. The CDR3 covers 14 residues. CDR3 region: CASSLAWRVTEAFF. Written as DNA, the CDR3 is TGTGCCAGCAGCTTGGCCTGGAGGGTTACTGAAGCTTTCTTT.

At least ten counts were recorded for this clonotype. V and J are TRBV12-3 or TRBV12-4 and TRBJ1-4; TRBD1 matches 7 bases. This CDR3 is 14 amino acids long. V trimming: 8 bases; J trimming: 5 bases; junction bases outside the gene matches: 8. The CDR3 loop reads CASGAGGKNEKLFF. In DNA, the CDR3 is TGTGCCAGCGGCGCAGGGGGTAAGAATGAAAAACTGTTTTTT.

The chain employs TRBV24-1 and TRBJ2-5; 9 bases match TRBD1. From germline, CDR1 is KGHDR and CDR2 SFDVKD. Trimming removed 4 bases from V and 5 bases from J; junction bases left unmatched: 7. CDR3 size: 15 residues. The CDR3 DNA reads TGTGCCACCAGTGAAGGGACAGGGCGGAATGAGACCCAGTACTTC. Protein sequence: CATSEGTGRNETQYF.

At least ten counts were recorded for this clonotype. The rearrangement joins TRBV20-1 to TRBJ2-7, with D possibly matching TRBD2 (5 bases). CDR1 and CDR2 from the germline V gene are DFQATT and SNEGSKA (reference sequence). There are 13 residues in the CDR3. V was trimmed by 0 bases and J by 8 bases, leaving 14 bases between them. The CDR3 loop is CSARDPQLGKQYF. In DNA, the CDR3 is TGCAGTGCTAGAGATCCACAGCTCGGGAAGCAGTACTTC.

As to this clonotype: A much larger clone is a single base away; this may be a read error. This sequence joins TRBV2 and TRBJ2-5; 10 nucleotides line up with TRBD2. Germline CDR1 and CDR2: SNHLY and FYNNEI. The CDR3 is 17 residues long. CDR3 DNA: TGTCCCAGCAGTGGAATTCTAGCGGGAGCGACTCAAGAGACCCAGTACTTC. Its protein product is CPSSGILAGATQETQYF. The entire variable domain, with the rest obtained from reference TRBV2 and TRBJ2-5, is as follows: EPEVTQTPSHQVTQMGQEVILRCVPISNHLYFYWYRQILGQKVEFLVSFYNNEISEKSEIFDDQFSVERPDGSNFTLKIRSTKLEDSAMYFCPSSGILAGATQETQYFGPGTRLLVL.

This clonotype occurred many times. The chain is built from TRBV6-5 and TRBJ2-2, with TRBD1 as a possible D gene (5 bases). The germline V and J ends were trimmed by 0 bases and 0 bases, with 14 bases remaining between them. Germline V gene data show CDR1 as MNHEY and CDR2 as SVGAGI. The CDR3 runs to 18 residues. The CDR3 DNA follows: TGTGCCAGCAGTTACTCTAAACCAGGGCCGACGAACACCGGGGAGCTGTTTTTT. This translates into CASSYSKPGPTNTGELFF.

This clonotype was counted ten times or more. This chain uses TRBV28 with TRBJ1-2; D possibly corresponds to TRBD1 (6 bases). The CDR3 totals 12 residues. With 7 bases removed from V and 6 bases from J, the gap between germline ends came to 12 bases. CDR1 MDHEN and CDR2 SYDVKM come from the germline V gene. CDR3 protein: CASNFGGDGYTF. The CDR3 DNA is TGTGCCAGCAATTTCGGGGGCGATGGCTACACCTTC.

V is TRBV6-2 or TRBV6-3 and J is TRBJ2-1; tentative D call: TRBD2 (6 bases). The ends were cut back, 8 bases at V and 8 bases at J, with 16 bases in the middle. Germline V gene lookup returns CDR1 MNHEY and CDR2 SVGEGT. This CDR3 spans 13 amino acids. The chain's CDR3 is CASAKTSFHEQFF. Here the CDR3 DNA reads TGTGCCAGCGCGAAGACTAGTTTTCATGAGCAGTTCTTC.

The chain employs TRBV28 and TRBJ1-5; D gene ambiguous. CDR1 MDHEN and CDR2 SYDVKM come from the germline V gene. Trimming took 10 bases from V and 6 from J, leaving 13 bases between them. This CDR3 contains 12 residues. The chain's CDR3 is CATKEGGQPQHF. CDR3 nucleotide sequence: TGTGCCACGAAGGAGGGTGGTCAGCCCCAGCATTTT.

At least ten counts were recorded for this clonotype. The chain is built from TRBV11-2 and TRBJ1-2; D is possibly TRBD1 (6 bases). The germline V gene encodes CDR1 SGHAT and CDR2 FQNNGV. This CDR3 contains 14 residues. V lost 6 bases and J 7 bases, leaving 18 bases between the germline ends. CDR3 sequence: CASRHNTGTGGYTF. CDR3 DNA sequence: TGTGCCAGCAGGCATAATACAGGGACCGGTGGCTACACCTTC.

The chain combines TRBV15 with TRBJ2-1; a possible D gene is TRBD2 (5 bases). Germline values: CDR1 LNHNV, CDR2 YYDKDF (reference sequence). The length of the CDR3 is 18 residues. The germline V and J ends were trimmed by 0 bases and 0 bases, with 15 bases remaining between them. CDR3: CATSREIWSGSSYNEQFF. The CDR3 nucleotides are TGTGCCACCAGCAGAGAGATTTGGAGCGGAAGCTCCTACAATGAGCAGTTCTTC.

The chain couples TRBV7-2 to TRBJ2-3, with TRBD2 matching over 9 bases. V shed 0 bases and J 4 bases; nucleotides not matched to a gene: 5. Germline V CDR1 and CDR2: SGHTA, FQGNSA. This CDR3 comprises 16 residues. CDR3 residues: CASSLAAGLASDTQYF. Written as DNA, the CDR3 is TGTGCCAGCAGCTTAGCGGCGGGACTAGCCTCAGATACGCAGTATTTT.